These 26 T cell receptor beta chains came from one sample sequenced in a study of response to subunit inactivated influenza vaccine. TCRdb re-derived calls from the RT-PCR reads in MiXCR, one entry per CDR3 protein. The data hold around 200,000 distinct CDR3 sequences, with roughly 12% observed a single time. The data also belong to a second study, concerning T cells expressing NK-cell markers. Per that paper: TCR beta cDNA was made by 5'RACE template switching with UMIs.

Sequencing was performed on CD8+ T cells sorted from PBMCs, taken about 12 days after vaccination. The receptors shown here come from a man between 45 and 60 years old who received an inactivated influenza vaccine.

This clonotype was observed a handful of times. The genes are TRBV5-1 and TRBJ2-5; either TRBD1 or TRBD2 may supply D (6 bases each). The CDR3 loop spans 15 amino acids. Germline V gene lookup returns CDR1 SGHRS and CDR2 YFSETQ. The ends were cut back, 0 bases at V and 6 bases at J, with 15 bases in the middle. The CDR3 DNA follows: TGCGCCAGCAGCTTGGAACAGGGAGGTAGAAAGACCCAGTACTTC. The encoded protein is CASSLEQGGRKTQYF.

Many counts were recorded for this clonotype. The CDR3 protein is CASSPTGEGTEAFF. The CDR3 bases are TGTGCCAGCAGTCCGACAGGGGAGGGCACTGAAGCTTTCTTT. The genes are TRBV6-2 or TRBV6-3 and TRBJ1-1; TRBD1 matches 8 bases. V shed 5 bases and J 4 bases; nucleotides not matched to a gene: 6. This CDR3 comprises 14 residues. Germline V CDR1 and CDR2: MNHEY, SVGEGT.

The chain combines TRBV11-2 with TRBJ1-2; D gene unclear. Trimming cost V 0 bases and J 3 bases, with 20 bases left between them. Germline V gene lookup returns CDR1 SGHAT and CDR2 FQNNGV. The CDR3 consists of 18 residues. The CDR3 here is CASSLDWSRGGHYYGYTF. For the CDR3, the DNA is TGTGCCAGCAGCTTAGACTGGTCACGGGGAGGCCATTACTATGGCTACACCTTC.

The chain couples TRBV6-2 or TRBV6-3 to TRBJ2-2; 9 bases fit TRBD1. This CDR3 contains 20 residues. The germline V gene has CDR1 MNHEY and CDR2 SVGEGT. V dropped 0 bases and J dropped 5; count of bases not matched to a gene: 16. The CDR3 DNA reads as TGTGCCAGCAGTTACTCGACGAGGTCTCGCGGGACAGGGATGACCGGGGAGCTGTTTTTT. Translation: CASSYSTRSRGTGMTGELFF.

This clonotype showed up just a few times. For the CDR3, the DNA is TGTGCCAGCAGGCCGGGAGTGAACACTGAAGCTTTCTTT. Its protein product is CASRPGVNTEAFF. The chain recombines TRBV7-6 with TRBJ1-1; D call uncertain. This CDR3 region has 13 residues. The V end was cut by 6 bases, the J end by 0 bases, with 8 bases between. The germline V gene has CDR1 SGHVS and CDR2 FNYEAQ.

This clonotype was seen a few times. The chain combines TRBV9 with TRBJ1-6; D call uncertain. The CDR3 totals 17 residues. The germline V and J ends were trimmed by 0 bases and 6 bases, with 16 bases remaining between them. Germline CDR1 reads SGDLS; CDR2 reads YYNGEE. CDR3: CASSVEAAPGVNSPLHF. The CDR3 DNA reads TGTGCCAGCAGCGTAGAGGCAGCACCCGGGGTTAATTCACCCCTCCACTTT.

This rearrangement joins TRBV7-9 to TRBJ1-3, with TRBD1 as a possible D gene (6 bases). Looked up from germline, CDR1 is SEHNR and CDR2 is FQNEAQ (reference sequence). The CDR3 has 14 amino acids. Trimming shortened V by 10 bases and J by 1 base, and 14 bases separated the two germline ends. The CDR3 DNA follows: TGTGCCATCCCTAGGGGGGCTTCTGGAAACACCATATATTTT. The encoded protein is CAIPRGASGNTIYF.

By share of the sample, this clonotype is medium-sized. The chain couples TRBV27 to TRBJ2-5; D may match TRBD1 or TRBD2 (5 bases each). The CDR3 is 14 amino acids. CDR1 is MNHEY, CDR2 SMNVEV, per germline (reference sequence). V dropped 5 bases and J dropped 5 bases, with 15 bases sitting between them. As DNA, the CDR3 is TGTGCCAGCAGTCATGGGACGCACGGGGAGACCCAGTACTTC. Translating it yields CASSHGTHGETQYF.

This clonotype has a handful of counts. This rearrangement joins TRBV29-1 to TRBJ2-3; 9 nucleotides line up with TRBD1. CDR1 and CDR2 (germline): SQVTM, ANQGSEA. V was clipped by 5 bases and J by 4 bases; unmatched bases: 7. This CDR3 region has 14 residues. The CDR3 nucleotides are TGCAGCGTTACGGACAGGGGCGGTTCAGATACGCAGTATTTT. This codes for CSVTDRGGSDTQYF.

This clonotype was seen ten or more times. The chain couples TRBV6-5 to TRBJ1-1; D remains ambiguous. CDR1 is MNHEY, CDR2 SVGAGI, per germline. V shed 6 bases and J shed 5 bases, with 10 bases lying between them. This CDR3 contains 12 residues. CDR3 sequence (DNA): TGTGCCAGCAGATCGGACCGGACTGAAGCTTTCTTT. It yields the protein CASRSDRTEAFF.

This clonotype was counted only a few times. The V call is TRBV27, the J call TRBJ2-1; 8 nucleotides line up with TRBD2. Germline V lookup: CDR1 MNHEY, CDR2 SMNVEV (reference sequence). J gave up 7 bases and V 2 bases, and 13 bases lay outside the gene matches. The CDR3 contains 17 residues. CDR3 sequence (DNA): TGTGCCAGCAGTTTACACCGGACAGCGGGAGCTAAAAATGAGCAGTTCTTC. Encoded protein: CASSLHRTAGAKNEQFF.

This clonotype came up a few times. The junction does not match germline at one end; this may be a read error. The V and J genes are TRBV15 and TRBJ2-1; 9 nucleotides agree with TRBD2. The CDR3 length is 15 residues. In germline, CDR1 is LNHNV, CDR2 YYDKDF (reference sequence). CDR3 nucleotides: TGTGCCACCAGCGGAGATAGCGGGAGTTCTTATGAGCAGTTCTTC. This sequence encodes CATSGDSGSSYEQFF.

This clonotype was observed many times. V gene TRBV7-8 combines with J gene TRBJ2-2; D perhaps matches TRBD2 (5 bases). The CDR3 length is 15 residues. Germline CDR1 SGHVS, CDR2 FQNEAQ. V lost 1 base and J 6 bases, leaving 12 bases between the germline ends. CDR3 sequence: CASSLGRMGAGELFF. The CDR3 DNA follows: TGTGCCAGCAGCTTAGGAAGAATGGGAGCCGGGGAGCTGTTTTTT.

This clonotype was recorded at least ten times. The chain carries TRBV27 and TRBJ2-5; 7 bases are a match to TRBD2. CDR1 and CDR2 (germline): MNHEY, SMNVEV (reference sequence). V lost 2 bases to trimming and J lost 4 bases; unmatched junction nucleotides: 4. CDR3 length: 14 amino acids. The CDR3 spells CASSLNGGTETQYF. In DNA, the CDR3 is TGTGCCAGCAGTTTAAACGGGGGGACAGAGACCCAGTACTTC.

There are a few counts of this clonotype. The rearrangement uses TRBV5-1 and TRBJ1-1, with 7 bases that match TRBD1. The CDR3 has 15 amino acids. Germline V gives CDR1 SGHRS, CDR2 YFSETQ. V dropped 1 base and J dropped 0; count of bases not matched to a gene: 3. The CDR3 here is CASSLTGVMNTEAFF. The CDR3 DNA follows: TGCGCCAGCAGCTTGACAGGGGTTATGAACACTGAAGCTTTCTTT. The full variable domain, with the rest looked up from reference TRBV5-1 and TRBJ1-1, is KAGVTQTPRYLIKTRGQQVTLSCSPISGHRSVSWYQQTPGQGLQFLFEYFSETQRNKGNFPGRFSGRQFSNSRSEMNVSTLELGDSALYLCASSLTGVMNTEAFFGQGTRLTVV.

This clonotype was detected a few times. The rearrangement joins TRBV11-1 to TRBJ2-6, with unresolved D. Trimming shortened V by 5 bases and J by 0 bases, and 17 bases separated the two germline ends. This CDR3 contains 18 residues. The V gene's germline CDR1 is SGHAT and CDR2 FQDESV (reference sequence). For the CDR3, the DNA is TGTGCCAGCAGCGCAATAGTCTTCCGGAGCTCTGGGGCCAACGTCCTGACTTTC. Protein product: CASSAIVFRSSGANVLTF.

This clonotype was seen only a few times. The chain employs TRBV5-1 and TRBJ2-1, with D perhaps matching TRBD2 (5 bases). CDR1 and CDR2 from the germline V gene are SGHRS and YFSETQ. This CDR3 contains 13 residues. V was clipped by 0 bases and J by 8 bases, with 9 bases between them. The chain's CDR3 is CASSLAGGYEQFF. In nucleotides, the CDR3 is TGCGCCAGCAGCTTGGCCGGCGGGTATGAGCAGTTCTTC.

This clonotype was counted only a few times. The chain employs TRBV20-1 and TRBJ1-2, with 10 nucleotides matching TRBD1. The CDR3 contains 16 residues. The germline gives CDR1 DFQATT, CDR2 SNEGSKA (reference sequence). After removal of 0 bases from V and 0 bases from J, the junction contained 4 bases not matched to a gene. CDR3 nucleotide sequence: TGCAGTGCTAGAGATTTGACAGGGGGCCCTAACTATGGCTACACCTTC. Its translation: CSARDLTGGPNYGYTF.

This clonotype was seen many times. The gene calls are TRBV9 and TRBJ2-7; 9 nucleotides align to TRBD1. The CDR3 has 14 residues. J was trimmed by 6 bases and V by 2 bases; bases with no gene match: 6. Germline values: CDR1 SGDLS, CDR2 YYNGEE. CDR3 nucleotide sequence: TGTGCCAGCAGCGTCGGGACAGGGAGGCCCGAGCAGTACTTC. As protein: CASSVGTGRPEQYF.

This clonotype was seen more than once but under ten times. The rearrangement joins TRBV6-1 to TRBJ1-2; TRBD1 matches 8 bases. V trimming: 6 bases; J trimming: 7 bases; junction bases outside the gene matches: 7. The V gene's germline CDR1 is MNHNS and CDR2 SASEGT. The CDR3 consists of 13 residues. CDR3 amino acids: CASRVQGAFGYTF. CDR3 in DNA: TGTGCCAGCAGAGTCCAGGGGGCTTTTGGCTACACCTTC.

The V gene is TRBV20-1, the J gene TRBJ1-2; 7 bases fit TRBD1. V lost 2 bases, J lost 8 bases, and 2 bases stayed unmatched. Germline CDR1 DFQATT, CDR2 SNEGSKA (reference sequence). The CDR3 runs 11 residues. CDR3 sequence reads: CSARTGDGYTF. The CDR3 nucleotides read TGCAGTGCTAGAACAGGGGACGGCTACACCTTC.

The rearrangement joins TRBV3-1 to TRBJ1-5, with D maybe TRBD1 (5 bases). CDR1 is LGHDT and CDR2 is YNNKEL in the germline V gene (reference sequence). Trimming removed 2 bases from V and 7 bases from J, with 15 bases in between. The CDR3 contains 15 residues. CDR3 in amino acids: CASSQPRAWGQPQHF. DNA for the CDR3: TGTGCCAGCAGCCAACCCCGGGCATGGGGCCAGCCCCAGCATTTT.

This clonotype was counted a few times. The chain recombines TRBV7-9 with TRBJ2-5; D may be TRBD1 (6 bases). Germline CDR1 reads SEHNR; CDR2 reads FQNEAQ (reference sequence). The ends were cut back, 5 bases at V and 0 bases at J, with 19 bases in the middle. The CDR3 runs 17 residues. The CDR3 loop reads CASSPGVTGFYQETQYF. The CDR3 coding sequence is TGTGCCAGCAGCCCAGGGGTGACAGGTTTTTACCAAGAGACCCAGTACTTC.

This clonotype was counted many times. The DNA for the CDR3 is TGCAGCGTTGAACCTTTAGGGGTAGGGGAGACCCAGTACTTC. This sequence encodes CSVEPLGVGETQYF. V is TRBV29-1 and J is TRBJ2-5; the D gene is possibly TRBD1 (5 bases). Trimming pared 2 bases from V and 5 bases from J, leaving 15 bases between. This CDR3 contains 14 residues. Per germline, CDR1 SQVTM and CDR2 ANQGSEA.

This clonotype was counted between two and nine times. CDR3: CASSQEDGALNLYEQYF. The CDR3 coding sequence is TGCGCCAGCAGCCAAGAAGACGGGGCCCTTAACCTTTACGAGCAGTACTTC. The chain has TRBV4-1 and TRBJ2-7; D is possibly TRBD1 or TRBD2 (5 bases each). The CDR3 has 17 residues. Germline CDR1 MGHRA, CDR2 YSYEKL. Deletions cut 0 bases from V and 4 bases from J, with 19 bases between.

Only a few counts were recorded for this clonotype. The chain links TRBV6-5 to TRBJ2-3; 9 bases line up with TRBD2. The CDR3 has 17 residues. CDR1 and CDR2 from the germline V gene are MNHEY and SVGAGI. J was trimmed by 4 bases and V by 0 bases; bases with no gene match: 8. The CDR3 DNA is TGTGCCAGCAGTTACTCCCCTAGCGGGGCGGTGGCAGATACGCAGTATTTT. Its protein product is CASSYSPSGAVADTQYF.